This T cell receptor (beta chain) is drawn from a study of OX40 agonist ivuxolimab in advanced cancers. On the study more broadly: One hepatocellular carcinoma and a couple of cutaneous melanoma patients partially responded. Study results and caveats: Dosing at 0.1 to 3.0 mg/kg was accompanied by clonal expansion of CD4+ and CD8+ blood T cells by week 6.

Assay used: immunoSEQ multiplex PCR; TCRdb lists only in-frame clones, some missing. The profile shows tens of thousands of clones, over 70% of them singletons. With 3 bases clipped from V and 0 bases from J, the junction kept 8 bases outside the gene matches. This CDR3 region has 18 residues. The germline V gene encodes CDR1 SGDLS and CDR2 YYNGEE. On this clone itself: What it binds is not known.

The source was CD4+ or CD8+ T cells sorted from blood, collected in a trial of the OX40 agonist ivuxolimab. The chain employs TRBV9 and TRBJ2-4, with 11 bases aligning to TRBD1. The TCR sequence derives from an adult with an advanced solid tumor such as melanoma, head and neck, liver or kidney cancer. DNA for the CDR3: TGTGCCAGCAGCGGTCCCGGGACAGGGGGAGAAGCCAAAAACATTCAGTACTTC. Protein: CASSGPGTGGEAKNIQYF.